Listed below are T cell receptor beta chains from one sample, sequenced in a study of cytomegalovirus exposure and HLA in healthy donors. Profiled with immunoSEQ multiplex PCR; TCRdb holds only in-frame clones, not every one. The sample gives 150,000 to 200,000 clones, 81% of which show up once; more than 1.5% is in the top ten. The sequenced sample consisted of PBMCs. These TCRs come from a man between 18 and 29 years old in good health and CMV-seronegative. Each CDR3 is given with its conserved first and last residue. The D gene is left open where the match is weak. Clone size appears in some rows only: once, few, many, or a class for an expanded clone.

V,J,D,size,DNA,CDR3
TRBV5-5,TRBJ2-7,TRBD1,-,TGTGCCAGCAGCTTAAACAGGGGGTACGAGCAGTACTTC,CASSLNRGYEQYF
TRBV28,TRBJ2-3,TRBD2,-,TGTGCCAGCAGTCCGGGGGGGAAGAGGGATGCGGCGCAGTATTTT,CASSPGGKRDAAQYF
TRBV18,TRBJ2-1,-,-,TGTGCCAGCTCACGCCTATTAAGCTCCTACAATGAGCAGTTCTTC,CASSRLLSSYNEQFF
TRBV23-1,TRBJ2-4,TRBD1,-,TGCGCCAGCAGTCAAGCCGGGACAGGGGCCAAAAACATTCAGTACTTC,CASSQAGTGAKNIQYF
TRBV29-1,TRBJ2-1,TRBD2,-,TGCAGCGTGAAGCTAATAGCGGGAGTGCAGTTCTTC,CSVKLIAGVQFF
TRBV7-8,TRBJ2-1,TRBD1,-,TGTGCCAGCAGCCCTAAGGGCGGACAGGGCCGCGCGAAAAGCTCCTACAATGAGCAGTTCTTC,CASSPKGGQGRAKSSYNEQFF
TRBV29-1,TRBJ2-5,-,-,TGCAGCGTTGAAAGGGGCAGGGAGACCCAGTACTTC,CSVERGRETQYF
TRBV11-3,TRBJ1-2,-,-,TGTGCCAGCAGCCCAGACAACATAAAAAAAGGGGTGTTATTTAACTATGGCTACACCTTC,CASSPDNIKKGVLFNYGYTF
TRBV18,TRBJ1-2,TRBD1,-,TGTGCCAGCTCACCAAGGGGGACAGGGACTTATGGCTACACCTTC,CASSPRGTGTYGYTF
TRBV5-1,TRBJ2-7,-,-,TGCGCCAGCAGCTTGCCACCCCTAGAAAACGAGCAGTACTTC,CASSLPPLENEQYF
TRBV4-3,TRBJ2-1,-,-,TGCGCCAGCAGCCAAGAGGGTCCGACGGAGACCTTTTACAATGAGCAGTTCTTC,CASSQEGPTETFYNEQFF
TRBV27,TRBJ2-3,TRBD2,-,TGTGCCAGCAGTTTCCTAGCGGGAACGACAGATACGCAGTATTTT,CASSFLAGTTDTQYF
TRBV11-1,TRBJ2-1,TRBD2,-,TGTGCCAGCAGCTTAAACGGGAGGGCCCGGAACAATGAGCAGTTCTTC,CASSLNGRARNNEQFF
TRBV5-1,TRBJ2-3,-,-,TGCGCCAGCTCCAATCGGGCAGGGAACACAGATACGCAGTATTTT,CASSNRAGNTDTQYF
TRBV7-2,TRBJ1-2,TRBD1,-,TGTGCCAGCAGCTTAGGAACCGGGACAGGGAGGCGAGGCTACACCTTC,CASSLGTGTGRRGYTF
TRBV4-2,TRBJ1-5,TRBD1,-,TGTGCCAGCAGCCTACAGGGGTTCACTCAGCCCCAGCATTTT,CASSLQGFTQPQHF
TRBV7-2,TRBJ1-6,-,-,TGTGCCAGCAGCTTAGACGTACTGTATAATTCACCCCTCCACTTT,CASSLDVLYNSPLHF
TRBV5-5,TRBJ2-5,TRBD1,-,TGTGCCAGCAGCCGTAGGGGGCGAGAGGAGACCCAGTACTTC,CASSRRGREETQYF
TRBV7-2,TRBJ2-7,-,-,TGTGCCAGCACTAGCCTAGTTGGGAGTACAGAGCAGTACTTC,CASTSLVGSTEQYF
TRBV5-8,TRBJ1-5,TRBD1,-,TGTGCCAGCAGCTTGGGAGGGGGGACAGTTAGCAATCAGCCCCAGCATTTT,CASSLGGGTVSNQPQHF
TRBV7-2,TRBJ2-5,TRBD2,few,TGTGCCAGCAGCTCCGGGACCCTCCGATCCCGGGGGGAGTACTTC,CASSSGTLRSRGEYF
TRBV12-5,TRBJ2-5,-,-,TGTGCTAGTGGTTTGGCCCCTGGAGCCCAGTACTTC,CASGLAPGAQYF
TRBV27,TRBJ1-2,TRBD1,-,TGTGCCAGCAGTTTATCCGAACGGGACAGGGCCAACTATGGCTACACCTTC,CASSLSERDRANYGYTF
TRBV9,TRBJ1-4,TRBD1,few,TGTGCCAGCAGCGCTACAGGGGCGGTTAATGAAAAACTGTTTTTT,CASSATGAVNEKLFF
TRBV15,TRBJ1-2,-,-,TGTGCCACCAGCAGAGGAGGAGGCTACACCTTC,CATSRGGGYTF
TRBV5-6,TRBJ2-3,TRBD1,-,TGTGCCAGCAGCTTCATCTCAGGGGGCGTGAGGAATACGCAGTATTTT,CASSFISGGVRNTQYF
TRBV7-2,TRBJ1-6,TRBD1,-,TGTGCCAGCAGCTTAGTTGGGACAGGAAATTCACCCCTCCACTTT,CASSLVGTGNSPLHF
TRBV28,TRBJ2-7,TRBD1,-,TGTGCCAGCAGTCCCCAGGACAGGTTTTCCTACGAGCAGTACTTC,CASSPQDRFSYEQYF
TRBV21-1,TRBJ2-7,-,-,TGTGCCAGCAGCAAAGCGCCAGGGGGCCCCTACGAGCAGTACTTC,CASSKAPGGPYEQYF
TRBV9,TRBJ1-3,-,-,TGTGCCAGCAGCGTAGATGAGGGCGACTCTGGAAACACCATATATTTT,CASSVDEGDSGNTIYF
TRBV7-9,TRBJ1-1,-,-,TGTGCCAGCAGCTTCACAAGCGCTGGCAGGGCGGCTTTCTTT,CASSFTSAGRAAFF
TRBV4-3,TRBJ1-2,-,-,TGCGCCAGCAGCCAAGATAGCTCCTATGGCTACACCTTC,CASSQDSSYGYTF
TRBV7-9,TRBJ1-2,TRBD1,-,TGTGCCAGCAGCGGGACAGGGAAGAATGGCTACACCTTC,CASSGTGKNGYTF
TRBV9,TRBJ2-2,TRBD1,-,TGTGCCAGCAGCACGGCAGGGGGCAGGGGCACCGGGGAGCTGTTTTTT,CASSTAGGRGTGELFF
TRBV4-1,TRBJ2-7,TRBD1,many,TGCGCCAGCAGCCAAAGGGTATCCGCAGGACAGGGGGCGCCTTACGAGCAGTACTTC,CASSQRVSAGQGAPYEQYF
TRBV19,TRBJ2-3,-,-,TGTGCCAGTAGTACCCGGGGGCTAGCGGCTAGCACAGATACGCAGTATTTT,CASSTRGLAASTDTQYF
TRBV7-9,TRBJ2-1,TRBD2,few,TGTGCCAGCAGCCCTAGCGGGGGGATTTACAATGAGCAGTTCTTC,CASSPSGGIYNEQFF
TRBV5-6,TRBJ1-1,-,few,TGTGCCAGCAACCTAGCGGGGGAAACCTCATTCTATGAAGCTTTCTTT,CASNLAGETSFYEAFF
TRBV6-6,TRBJ1-2,-,-,TGTGCCAGCAGTGGGGTCTCGGGGGACTATGGCTACACCTTC,CASSGVSGDYGYTF
TRBV7-3,TRBJ2-1,TRBD2,-,TGTGCCAGCAGTCAGCATGGGGGACTAGCTGGCAATGAGCAGTTCTTC,CASSQHGGLAGNEQFF
TRBV18,TRBJ2-7,-,once,TGTGCCAGCTCACGGCTCCGGGACAATGTTGTCCCCTACGAGCAGTACTTC,CASSRLRDNVVPYEQYF
TRBV25-1,TRBJ1-2,-,-,TGTGCCAGCAGTGGAACAACGAACTATGGCTACACCTTC,CASSGTTNYGYTF
TRBV7-6,TRBJ1-1,-,-,TGTGCCAGCAGCTTGGGGGGTTCGTACACTGAAGCTTTCTTT,CASSLGGSYTEAFF
TRBV6-5,TRBJ1-4,TRBD1,-,TGTGCCAGCAGTTCCGGTGGGACAGTAGGTGAAAAACTGTTTTTT,CASSSGGTVGEKLFF
TRBV27,TRBJ2-7,-,-,TGTGCCACCCACGGGCCCCCGGGATTCAACTACGAGCAGTACTTC,CATHGPPGFNYEQYF
TRBV11-3,TRBJ2-1,TRBD1,-,TGTGCCAGCAGCTCAGGGGGCCTGACGGTACACAATGAGCAGTTCTTC,CASSSGGLTVHNEQFF